Following are 13 T cell receptor beta chains from one sample sequenced in a study of blood T cell repertoires in COVID-19. TCRdb's table, derived via immunoSEQ multiplex PCR, lists solely in-frame clones and lacks some. The table has 250,000 to 300,000 clones, around nine tenths seen once; the top ten hold over 5%. Sequenced sample: peripheral blood. The source is a woman aged 55-75 years with COVID-19, enrolled during active disease.

This clone was seen a single time. J is TRBJ2-1 and V is TRBV9, with D perhaps TRBD2 (6 bases). The CDR3 has 13 residues. Per the germline V gene, CDR1 is SGDLS and CDR2 is YYNGEE. Trimming stripped 2 bases from V and 5 bases from J, with 8 bases between. CDR3 amino acids: CASSVSSDNEQFF. The CDR3 nucleotides read TGTGCCAGCAGCGTCTCTAGCGACAATGAGCAGTTCTTC.

The V call is TRBV28, the J call TRBJ2-1; 8 nucleotides agree with TRBD2. Germline V gene data show CDR1 as MDHEN and CDR2 as SYDVKM. The trim removed 4 bases at V and 5 bases at J, leaving 13 bases unmatched. CDR3 length: 17 residues. CDR3 loop: CASSSRLFLAGNNEQFF. The CDR3 DNA sequence: TGTGCCAGCAGTTCCCGACTTTTCCTAGCGGGCAACAATGAGCAGTTCTTC.

CDR3 residues: CASSLNGWGRGGETQYF. The DNA of the CDR3 is TGTGCCAGCAGCTTAAATGGTTGGGGCCGCGGGGGCGAGACCCAGTACTTC. This chain joins TRBV7-3 and TRBJ2-5; D is possibly TRBD2 (7 bases). Trimming left V 1 base short and J 5 bases short, with 20 bases between. Germline CDR1 and CDR2: SGHTA and FQGTGA. There are 17 residues in the CDR3.

The chain uses TRBV4-2 and TRBJ1-1; no clear D gene. The CDR3 runs 15 residues. Germline CDR1 and CDR2: LGHNA and YNFKEQ. Deletions cut 3 bases from V and 5 bases from J, with 16 bases between. The DNA for the CDR3 is TGTGCCAGCAGCCAGGAGGCTCTTCCGGGGACTGAAGCTTTCTTT. Amino acid sequence: CASSQEALPGTEAFF.

CDR3 sequence reads: CASSQAGQGSSYEQYF. The DNA for the CDR3 is TGTGCCAGCAGCCAAGCGGGACAGGGTAGCTCCTACGAGCAGTACTTC. The gene calls are TRBV3-1 (or the pseudogene TRBV3-2) and TRBJ2-7; the match to TRBD1 covers 9 bases. CDR3 length: 16 residues. J lost 0 bases, V lost 1 base, and 4 bases had no gene match. Germline V gene data show CDR1 as LGHDT and CDR2 as YNNKEL (reference sequence).

The chain carries TRBV13 and TRBJ1-5, with a possible D match to TRBD1 (6 bases). V was trimmed by 0 bases and J by 6 bases, leaving 12 bases between them. This CDR3 has 15 residues. CDR1 and CDR2 from the germline V gene are PRHDT and FYEKMQ (reference sequence). Here the CDR3 reads CASSLGDSPGQPQHF. In DNA, the CDR3 is TGTGCCAGCAGCTTAGGGGACAGTCCGGGTCAGCCCCAGCATTTT.

In this sample, this clone turned up a few times. The chain couples TRBV4-1 to TRBJ2-7; perhaps TRBD1 as D (5 bases). This CDR3 comprises 17 residues. The ends were cut back, 0 bases at V and 2 bases at J, with 17 bases in the middle. CDR1 and CDR2 (germline): MGHRA, YSYEKL. CDR3 loop: CASSQEGASNRAYEQYF. The CDR3 DNA reads TGCGCCAGCAGCCAAGAAGGGGCCAGCAATCGGGCCTACGAGCAGTACTTC.

This clone was seen a handful of times. The genes are TRBV2 and TRBJ1-2, with D maybe TRBD1 (5 bases). Germline V gene sequence: CDR1 SNHLY, CDR2 FYNNEI. V dropped 11 bases and J dropped 8 bases, with 15 bases sitting between them. The CDR3 is made up of 11 amino acids. The CDR3 nucleotides read TGTGCCGGGAAGGGGCAGGTCGGCTACACCTTC. Residues: CAGKGQVGYTF.

The chain employs TRBV7-8 and TRBJ1-2, with TRBD1 as a possible D gene (6 bases). Germline values: CDR1 SGHVS, CDR2 FQNEAQ. The CDR3 loop spans 14 amino acids. Trimming pared 1 base from V and 7 bases from J, leaving 13 bases between. For the CDR3, the DNA is TGTGCCAGCAGCTTAGTTACAACAGGGAGTGGCTACACCTTC. Translation: CASSLVTTGSGYTF.

This chain uses TRBV7-9 with TRBJ1-2; D gene uncertain. Germline V gene lookup returns CDR1 SEHNR and CDR2 FQNEAQ (reference sequence). The CDR3 has 11 amino acids. Trimming stripped 0 bases from V and 10 bases from J, with 6 bases between. CDR3 region: CASSLANSYTF. The CDR3 DNA sequence: TGTGCCAGCAGCTTAGCCAACTCCTACACCTTC.

The rearrangement joins TRBV28 to TRBJ2-1; 10 bases match TRBD1. The CDR3 is 15 residues long. Germline V gives CDR1 MDHEN, CDR2 SYDVKM. The V segment lost 5 bases and the J segment 9 bases; nucleotides outside the gene matches: 10. This CDR3 reads CASSIPGQGIGEQFF. DNA of the CDR3: TGTGCCAGCAGTATACCGGGACAGGGGATTGGTGAGCAGTTCTTC. Complete variable domain (other parts from reference TRBV28 and TRBJ2-1): DVKVTQSSRYLVKRTGEKVFLECVQDMDHENMFWYRQDPGLGLRLIYFSYDVKMKEKGDIPEGYSVSREKKERFSLILESASTNQTSMYLCASSIPGQGIGEQFFGPGTRLTVL.

The rearrangement links TRBV11-2 to TRBJ1-2; TRBD1 agrees at 7 bases. This CDR3 contains 14 residues. J gave up 5 bases and V 5 bases, and 8 bases lay outside the gene matches. Germline CDR1 reads SGHAT; CDR2 reads FQNNGV. CDR3 bases: TGTGCCAGCAGCCCACCAACAGGGGCTTATGGCTACACCTTC. Amino acid sequence: CASSPPTGAYGYTF.

The gene calls are TRBV25-1 and TRBJ2-5, with TRBD2 matching over 7 bases. Germline-derived CDR1 and CDR2 are MGHDK and SYGVNS. The J segment lost 3 bases and the V segment lost 3 bases, leaving 7 bases of the junction unmatched. The CDR3 runs 15 residues. CDR3 in DNA: TGTGCCAGCAGTGACCTTTTCACTAGCGAAGAGACCCAGTACTTC. This gives the protein CASSDLFTSEETQYF. The full variable domain, rest sourced from reference TRBV25-1 and TRBJ2-5, is EADIYQTPRYLVIGTGKKITLECSQTMGHDKMYWYQQDPGMELHLIHYSYGVNSTEKGDLSSESTVSRIRTEHFPLTLESARPSHTSQYLCASSDLFTSEETQYFGPGTRLLVL.